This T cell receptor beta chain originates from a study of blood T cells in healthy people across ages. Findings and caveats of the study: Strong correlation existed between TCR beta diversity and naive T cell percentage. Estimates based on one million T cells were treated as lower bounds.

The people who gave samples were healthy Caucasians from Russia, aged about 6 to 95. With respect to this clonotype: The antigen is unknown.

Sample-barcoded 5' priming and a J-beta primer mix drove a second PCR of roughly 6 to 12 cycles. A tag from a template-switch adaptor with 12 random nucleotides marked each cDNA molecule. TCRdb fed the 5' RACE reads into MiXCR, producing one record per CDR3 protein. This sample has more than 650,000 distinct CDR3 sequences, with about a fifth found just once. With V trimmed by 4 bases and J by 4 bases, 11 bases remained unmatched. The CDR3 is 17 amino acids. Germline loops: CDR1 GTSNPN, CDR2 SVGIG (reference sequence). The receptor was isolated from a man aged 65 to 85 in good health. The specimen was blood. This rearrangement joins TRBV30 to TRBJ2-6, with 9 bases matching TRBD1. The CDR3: CAWTRDRDSLGANVLTF. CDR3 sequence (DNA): TGTGCCTGGACCCGGGACAGGGATTCGTTGGGGGCCAACGTCCTGACTTTC.